One and the same sample provided the 25 T cell receptor beta chains below, sequenced in a study of T cells after yellow fever vaccination (dated by TCRdb to between 2019 and 2020). Libraries were made using 5' RACE. These reads were obtained on an Illumina HiSeq 2500. TCRdb cleaned the public reads at Q25 with fastp, built clones with MiXCR and kept in-frame beta chains. Each entry merges the rows of one CDR3 protein and shows their most common DNA and genes. This sample holds around 100,000 distinct CDR3 sequences; approximately 8.4% were observed only once. Of the sample, 25% is held by the ten largest clones. The treatment or condition tag for this specimen amounts to: live attenuated yellow fever vaccine strain. Source: CD8+ T cells sorted from PBMCs, taken 45 days after the yellow fever booster vaccination. The receptors were sampled from a man aged 25 to 40 who received the YFV17D yellow fever vaccine.

The table lists this clonotype with many counts. V and J are TRBV30 and TRBJ1-4; no reliable D call. The CDR3 is made up of 13 amino acids. Trimming stripped 5 bases from V and 5 bases from J, with 12 bases between. Germline V gene lookup returns CDR1 GTSNPN and CDR2 SVGIG (reference sequence). CDR3 residues: CAWEEQPNEKLFF. Here the CDR3 DNA reads TGTGCCTGGGAGGAACAGCCAAATGAAAAACTGTTTTTT.

This clonotype was counted many times. The chain has TRBV7-2 and TRBJ2-1, with 8 positions matching TRBD2. The CDR3 loop spans 14 amino acids. Trimming at V came to 3 bases and at J to 8 bases, leaving 6 bases not matched to a gene. CDR1 is SGHTA, CDR2 FQGNSA, per germline. The CDR3 DNA reads as TGTGCCAGCAGCTTGGAGCGGGGGAGGCATGAGCAGTTCTTC. It is translated as CASSLERGRHEQFF.

This clonotype was seen ten or more times. J is TRBJ1-1 and V is TRBV5-1; D is ambiguous. Deletions cut 5 bases from V and 1 base from J, with 9 bases between. Germline V gene data show CDR1 as SGHRS and CDR2 as YFSETQ. The CDR3 loop spans 13 amino acids. CDR3 DNA sequence: TGCGCCAGCAGGGTCGAAACGAACACTGAAGCTTTCTTT. This translates into CASRVETNTEAFF.

This clonotype came up many times. The V and J genes are TRBV20-1 and TRBJ2-1; 7 bases are a match to TRBD2. The J segment lost 0 bases and the V segment lost 4 bases, leaving 3 bases of the junction unmatched. The CDR3 contains 14 residues. In germline, CDR1 is DFQATT, CDR2 SNEGSKA (reference sequence). CDR3 bases: TGCAGTGCTATCCGCGGGAGCTCCTACAATGAGCAGTTCTTC. It translates to CSAIRGSSYNEQFF.

This clonotype was observed at least ten times. The chain recombines TRBV12-3 or TRBV12-4 with TRBJ2-1; the match to TRBD1 covers 9 bases. Trimming removed 6 bases from V and 6 bases from J; junction bases left unmatched: 6. The CDR3 is 14 amino acids. CDR3 region: CASRPGQGVNEQFF. In nucleotides, the CDR3 is TGTGCCAGCAGACCGGGACAGGGCGTCAATGAGCAGTTCTTC.

The table lists this clonotype with a few counts. The chain couples TRBV30 to TRBJ2-7, with 11 bases fitting TRBD2. CDR3 length: 19 residues. Germline-derived CDR1 and CDR2 are GTSNPN and SVGIG (reference sequence). V was pared by 3 bases and J by 3 bases, with 19 bases of the junction left unmatched. The CDR3 DNA reads TGTGCCTGGAGGGGCCTCCTAGCGGGAGGACAGTTCACGGACTACGAGCAGTACTTC. Its translation is CAWRGLLAGGQFTDYEQYF.

The rearrangement links TRBV12-3 or TRBV12-4 to TRBJ1-5; no clear D gene. V lost 3 bases, J lost 11 bases, and 8 bases lay in between. The CDR3 contains 11 residues. The CDR3 sequence: CASSFGVAQHF. In nucleotides, the CDR3 is TGTGCCAGCAGTTTTGGGGTCGCCCAGCATTTT.

This clonotype was recorded at least ten times. The J gene is TRBJ2-7, the V gene TRBV4-3; D uncertain. The V end lost 0 bases, the J end lost 3 bases, and 12 bases lay between the germline ends. The V gene's germline CDR1 is LGHNA and CDR2 YSLEER. There are 15 residues in the CDR3. The CDR3 sequence: CASSQDRHPGYEQYF. CDR3 bases: TGCGCCAGCAGCCAAGATAGACATCCCGGCTACGAGCAGTACTTC.

A word on this clonotype: This could be a read error, since a much larger clone is one nucleotide away. The chain has TRBV27 and TRBJ2-1; 8 bases are a match to TRBD2. CDR3 length equals 14 residues. V was pared by 6 bases and J by 6 bases, with 7 bases of the junction left unmatched. Germline CDR1 reads MNHEY; CDR2 reads SMNVEV (reference sequence). The CDR3 nucleotides read TGTGCCAGCAGGTCCGGGACTAGTCCCAATGAGCAGTTCTTC. Translation gives CASRSGTSPNEQFF.

In this sample, this clonotype turned up many times. V usage is TRBV7-9 and J usage is TRBJ2-5; D could derive from TRBD1 or TRBD2 (5 bases each). V was pared by 5 bases and J by 4 bases, with 26 bases between. CDR1 is SEHNR and CDR2 is FQNEAQ in the germline V gene (reference sequence). The CDR3 is 18 amino acids. CDR3 residues: CASSPTLQGSDRGETQYF. In DNA form, the CDR3 reads TGTGCCAGCAGCCCTACACTGCAGGGAAGTGACCGGGGAGAGACCCAGTACTTC.

The chain links TRBV2 to TRBJ2-7; D remains ambiguous. This CDR3 spans 10 amino acids. V was trimmed by 8 bases and J by 3 bases, leaving 5 bases between them. Germline V gene lookup returns CDR1 SNHLY and CDR2 FYNNEI. CDR3 bases: TGTGCCAGCTCGAACTACGAGCAGTACTTC. Its protein is CASSNYEQYF.

This clonotype was seen ten or more times. This chain connects TRBV29-1 to TRBJ2-1; the match to TRBD2 covers 7 bases. V was pared by 4 bases and J by 4 bases, with 16 bases of the junction left unmatched. Germline V gene sequence: CDR1 SQVTM, CDR2 ANQGSEA. The CDR3 extends over 17 amino acids. CDR3 nucleotide sequence: TGCAGCGTTGTGGGGCAGACAATTGGGAGGGCTTACAATGAGCAGTTCTTC. Protein: CSVVGQTIGRAYNEQFF.

V usage is TRBV5-5 and J usage is TRBJ2-7; D might be TRBD1 (6 bases). Deletions cut 1 base from V and 5 bases from J, with 13 bases between. The CDR3 contains 14 residues. Germline assignment: CDR1 SGHKS and CDR2 YYEKEE (reference sequence). This chain's CDR3 is CASSLPGAENEQYF. CDR3 DNA: TGTGCCAGCAGCTTGCCAGGGGCGGAGAACGAGCAGTACTTC. Full variable domain (outside the CDR3, taken from reference TRBV5-5 and TRBJ2-7): DAGVTQSPTHLIKTRGQQVTLRCSPISGHKSVSWYQQVLGQGPQFIFQYYEKEERGRGNFPDRFSARQFPNYSSELNVNALLLGDSALYLCASSLPGAENEQYFGPGTRLTVT.

This clonotype appeared many times. V usage is TRBV6-1 and J usage is TRBJ2-7; no firm D call. V was shortened by 3 bases and J by 4 bases, with 10 bases between the two germline ends. This CDR3 contains 13 residues. Looked up from germline, CDR1 is MNHNS and CDR2 is SASEGT. CDR3 sequence reads: CASSDRAVYEQYF. The CDR3 DNA is TGTGCCAGCAGTGATAGGGCCGTTTACGAGCAGTACTTC.

This clonotype occurred many times. The chain employs TRBV5-1 and TRBJ2-3; TRBD1 or TRBD2 may be the D gene (5 bases each). The germline CDR1 and CDR2 sequences are SGHRS and YFSETQ. CDR3 length: 15 amino acids. The V end was cut by 0 bases, the J end by 0 bases, with 8 bases between. The CDR3 is CASSLGGRSTDTQYF. The CDR3 DNA is TGCGCCAGCAGCTTGGGGGGGAGAAGCACAGATACGCAGTATTTT.

This clonotype was counted many times. The chain recombines TRBV12-3 or TRBV12-4 with TRBJ2-3; no clear D gene. With 3 bases removed from V and 5 bases from J, the gap between germline ends came to 3 bases. CDR3 length equals 11 residues. The CDR3 loop is CASSFGDTQYF. The CDR3 DNA follows: TGTGCCAGCAGTTTCGGAGATACGCAGTATTTT.

This clonotype was counted many times. The chain links TRBV7-6 to TRBJ2-1; the D is unclear. V was shortened by 1 base and J by 5 bases, with 9 bases between the two germline ends. The CDR3 extends over 14 amino acids. Per germline, CDR1 SGHVS and CDR2 FNYEAQ. CDR3 in amino acids: CASSLVGSHNEQFF. CDR3 nucleotide sequence: TGTGCCAGCAGCTTAGTAGGGTCTCACAATGAGCAGTTCTTC.

This clonotype was seen ten or more times. The rearrangement uses TRBV27 and TRBJ1-3; possibly TRBD1 for D (5 bases). Trimming shortened V by 5 bases and J by 4 bases, and 9 bases separated the two germline ends. The CDR3 contains 13 residues. The germline V gene has CDR1 MNHEY and CDR2 SMNVEV (reference sequence). CDR3 in amino acids: CASSRGDGNTIYF. As DNA, the CDR3 is TGTGCCAGCAGTAGAGGGGACGGAAACACCATATATTTT.

This clonotype was picked up a small number of times. The rearrangement links TRBV7-9 to TRBJ2-7; weak D call: TRBD2 (7 bases). This CDR3 spans 15 amino acids. V was pared by 1 base and J by 2 bases, with 12 bases between. Germline V CDR1 and CDR2: SEHNR, FQNEAQ (reference sequence). The CDR3 nucleotides read TGTGCCAGCAGCTTAGAAACAGGGAGGGCCTACGAGCAGTACTTC. It codes for CASSLETGRAYEQYF.

This clonotype was observed at least ten times. The J gene is TRBJ2-7, the V gene TRBV3-1; D remains ambiguous. V dropped 1 base and J dropped 0 bases, with 7 bases sitting between them. The V gene's germline CDR1 is LGHDT and CDR2 YNNKEL (reference sequence). This CDR3 has 14 amino acids. Written as DNA, the CDR3 is TGTGCCAGCAGCCAAGGGTTTAGCTCCTACGAGCAGTACTTC. Residues: CASSQGFSSYEQYF.

This clonotype was seen repeatedly, ten times or more. The rearrangement joins TRBV7-9 to TRBJ1-1; D is unclear. V was cut by 5 bases and J by 4 bases, with 8 bases left in between. Germline loops: CDR1 SEHNR, CDR2 FQNEAQ (reference sequence). This CDR3 has 12 amino acids. For the CDR3, the DNA is TGTGCCAGCAGCATGATGGGCACTGAAGCTTTCTTT. Its translation: CASSMMGTEAFF.

This clonotype has at least ten counts. The chain carries TRBV6-2 or TRBV6-3 and TRBJ2-1, with 12 bases lining up with TRBD2. Trimming took 6 bases from V and 9 from J; bases not matched to a gene: 9. Looked up from germline, CDR1 is MNHEY and CDR2 is SVGEGT. CDR3 length equals 15 residues. CDR3 sequence: CASRGLTSGSSEQFF. In nucleotides, the CDR3 is TGTGCCAGCAGGGGATTGACTAGCGGGAGTTCTGAGCAGTTCTTC.

This clonotype appeared many times. The chain carries TRBV4-2 and TRBJ2-3; D is uncertain. Germline loops: CDR1 LGHNA, CDR2 YNFKEQ. This CDR3 spans 11 amino acids. V dropped 7 bases and J dropped 2 bases, with 4 bases sitting between them. DNA for the CDR3: TGTGCCAGCATGGACACAGATACGCAGTATTTT. Translation: CASMDTDTQYF.

V and J are TRBV18 and TRBJ2-1; either TRBD1 or TRBD2 may supply D (5 bases each). V was trimmed by 3 bases and J by 7 bases, leaving 10 bases between them. CDR3 length: 13 residues. Germline CDR1 and CDR2: KGHSH and LQKENI. CDR3 DNA: TGTGCCAGCTCACCGGGGACGGGGAATGAGCAGTTCTTC. Protein: CASSPGTGNEQFF.

The chain combines TRBV12-3 or TRBV12-4 with TRBJ2-3; the D is unclear. Trimming cost V 11 bases and J 0 bases, with 27 bases left between them. The CDR3 totals 18 residues. The CDR3 is CALSLVVYGGPSTDTQYF. The CDR3 region has the DNA TGTGCCCTCAGTTTAGTCGTTTACGGCGGCCCTAGCACAGATACGCAGTATTTT.